Shown below are 7 T cell receptor beta chains from a single sample sequenced in a study of spatial heterogeneity in lung cancer. Time point defined: sample taken at primary tumor resection. No cells were sorted before sequencing. The whole RNA sequenced was extracted from tumor, nontumor lung or frozen PBMC. TCRdb reprocessed the 5' RACE reads via MiXCR and lists one record per CDR3 protein. The data contain around 60,000 distinct CDR3 sequences, 8% to 9% of them seen just once; the ten biggest clones take up around 16%. The specimen was PBMCs, collected at surgery. The receptors here all came from a female donor with early-stage non-small cell lung cancer.

This clonotype was detected many times. The gene calls are TRBV7-9 and TRBJ1-4; D call uncertain. The CDR3 extends over 15 amino acids. The V and J ends lost 5 bases and 1 base respectively, with 11 bases between them. Looked up from germline, CDR1 is SEHNR and CDR2 is FQNEAQ (reference sequence). This CDR3 is CASSPGGVTNEKLFF. In DNA form, the CDR3 reads TGTGCCAGCAGCCCTGGTGGCGTAACTAATGAAAAACTGTTTTTT.

This clonotype was found many times. The chain joins TRBV28 to TRBJ2-7; the D gene could be TRBD1 or TRBD2 (5 bases each). V was pared by 5 bases and J by 4 bases, with 12 bases between. CDR3 length: 13 amino acids. Germline loops: CDR1 MDHEN, CDR2 SYDVKM. The CDR3: CASSGTPSYEQYF. CDR3 bases: TGTGCCAGCAGTGGGACCCCTAGTTACGAGCAGTACTTC.

This clonotype was observed a single time. This rearrangement joins TRBV10-3 to TRBJ1-1; the D gene is possibly TRBD1 (5 bases). The CDR3 loop spans 14 amino acids. V was pared by 7 bases and J by 2 bases, with 14 bases between. CDR1 is ENHRY and CDR2 is SYGVKD in the germline V gene. For the CDR3, the DNA is TGTGCCATCACAACGGGACGGGGCAACACTGAAGCTTTCTTT. As protein: CAITTGRGNTEAFF.

This clonotype appeared a single time. The chain has TRBV5-6 and TRBJ1-2; D may be TRBD1 (5 bases). V lost 4 bases and J lost 2, with 15 bases in between. Per germline, CDR1 SGHDT and CDR2 YYEEEE. This CDR3 region has 15 residues. CDR3 sequence (DNA): TGTGCCAGCAGCGGGGGAGCAGACTCCAACTATGGCTACACCTTC. The encoded protein is CASSGGADSNYGYTF.

The CDR3 coding sequence is TGTGCCAGCACCCCGGACAAGTATAATGAAAAACTGTTTTTT. This encodes CASTPDKYNEKLFF. The chain combines TRBV2 with TRBJ1-4; tentatively, D is TRBD1 (5 bases). Germline assignment: CDR1 SNHLY and CDR2 FYNNEI. V lost 7 bases and J 4 bases, leaving 13 bases between the germline ends. This CDR3 comprises 14 residues.

The gene calls are TRBV9 and TRBJ1-5; TRBD1 might be the D (5 bases). Trimming removed 3 bases from V and 0 bases from J, with 10 bases in between. The germline gives CDR1 SGDLS, CDR2 YYNGEE. The CDR3 is 15 residues long. The CDR3 here is CASSAGPYSNQPQHF. CDR3 DNA: TGTGCCAGCAGCGCGGGACCTTATAGCAATCAGCCCCAGCATTTT. Full variable domain (remainder filled in from reference TRBV9 and TRBJ1-5): DSGVTQTPKHLITATGQRVTLRCSPRSGDLSVYWYQQSLDQGLQFLIQYYNGEERAKGNILERFSAQQFPDLHSELNLSSLELGDSALYFCASSAGPYSNQPQHFGDGTRLSIL.

This sequence joins TRBV20-1 and TRBJ2-3; 8 bases are shared with TRBD2. The CDR3 loop spans 15 amino acids. J lost 2 bases, V lost 5 bases, and 9 bases had no gene match. Germline CDR1 DFQATT, CDR2 SNEGSKA (reference sequence). The CDR3 nucleotides read TGCAGTGCTCCAACCGGACTAGCCAACACAGATACGCAGTATTTT. This gives the protein CSAPTGLANTDTQYF.